This T cell receptor (beta chain) comes out of a study of blood T cells in healthy people across ages. About 10 milliliters of peripheral blood were drawn from each donor into EDTA-treated tubes. This CDR3 is 13 amino acids long. Germline V gene sequence: CDR1 GTSNPN, CDR2 SVGIG (reference sequence). Trimming took 1 base from V and 7 from J; bases not matched to a gene: 4. Overall study results and limits: Nothing was known about donor CMV status, and this possibly confounded expanded clonotype changes.

PCR was performed a second time for 7 to 11 cycles using a sample-barcoded 5' primer and a J-beta primer mix. TCRdb used MiXCR to reprocess the 5' RACE reads, holding one entry per CDR3 protein. Among 850,000 to 950,000 distinct CDR3 sequences listed, 29% were seen once. Details on this clonotype: Its antigen is unidentified.

This TCR came from a woman of 80 years or more in good health. What was sequenced was blood. The chain combines TRBV30 with TRBJ2-4, with 7 bases aligning to TRBD1. The CDR3 reads CAWSGTGGNIQYF. The CDR3 coding sequence is TGTGCCTGGAGTGGGACAGGCGGGAACATTCAGTACTTC.